This TCR beta chain comes out of a study of blood T cell repertoires in COVID-19. Study as a whole: Specimens from acute and convalescent COVID-19 originated in the United States, Italy and Spain. T cells, B-cell-depleted T cells, or PBMCs provided the cDNA or gDNA that served as material.

V lost 0 bases and J lost 5; bases outside the gene matches: 10. This CDR3 has 16 residues. Germline V CDR1 and CDR2: SGHRS, YFSETQ. As originally analysed: Reference gene primer amplification gave estimated nucleated cell counts. Clones were read by immunoSEQ multiplex PCR, and TCRdb kept only the in-frame ones, dropping some. V, J and clone size are those of that table, while D and trimming were read from the DNA. This table holds about 220,000 clones, under 90% found once. This clone was seen only a few times. The material sequenced was peripheral blood. The sequence came from a woman older than 75 with acute or convalescent COVID-19. The J gene is TRBJ1-2, the V gene TRBV5-1; 7 bases are a match to TRBD1. This CDR3 is CASSLAGDSSTYGYTF. The CDR3 nucleotides are TGCGCCAGCAGCTTGGCTGGGGACAGCTCTACTTATGGCTACACCTTC.